Listed here are 23 T cell receptor beta chains from one sample, sequenced in a study of identical twins. Via MiXCR, TCRdb re-called the 5' RACE reads, giving one row per CDR3 protein. The data contain 1,800,000 or so distinct CDR3 sequences, about 32% of them singletons. Sequenced sample: cord blood. The receptors were gathered from a newborn girl in good health.

This chain connects TRBV19 to TRBJ1-6, with a weak D call TRBD1 (6 bases). Per the germline V gene, CDR1 is LNHDA and CDR2 is SQIVND (reference sequence). Trimming left V 8 bases short and J 7 bases short, with 21 bases between. The CDR3 is made up of 16 amino acids. The CDR3 spells CASAPGTSVLNSPLHF. The CDR3 DNA follows: TGTGCCAGTGCCCCCGGGACATCGGTTCTGAATTCACCCCTCCACTTT.

This rearrangement joins TRBV19 to TRBJ1-2; 8 nucleotides align to TRBD1. Losses at the gene ends were 3 bases for V and 4 bases for J; bases not matched to a gene: 7. The CDR3 contains 15 residues. Germline V gene sequence: CDR1 LNHDA, CDR2 SQIVND (reference sequence). The CDR3 bases are TGTGCCAGTAGTATCTCCGGGACAGGCCCCTATGGCTACACCTTC. Translated: CASSISGTGPYGYTF. The full variable domain, with the rest looked up from reference TRBV19 and TRBJ1-2, is DGGITQSPKYLFRKEGQNVTLSCEQNLNHDAMYWYRQDPGQGLRLIYYSQIVNDFQKGDIAEGYSVSREKKESFPLTVTSAQKNPTAFYLCASSISGTGPYGYTFGSGTRLTVV.

There are many counts of this clonotype. The gene calls are TRBV29-1 and TRBJ1-2; 7 bases fit TRBD1. V gave up 7 bases and J gave up 6 bases; unmatched junction bases: 11. The CDR3 runs 13 residues. Germline V CDR1 and CDR2: SQVTM, ANQGSEA. The CDR3 bases are TGCAGCGCCGAGGTGGGGACAGAACATGGCTACACCTTC. As protein: CSAEVGTEHGYTF.

V is TRBV4-1 and J is TRBJ2-5, with D tentatively TRBD1 or TRBD2 (5 bases each). Germline CDR1 MGHRA, CDR2 YSYEKL. The CDR3 is 14 residues long. V dropped 0 bases and J dropped 11 bases, with 16 bases sitting between them. The CDR3 region is CASSQDRDANEQYF. For the CDR3, the DNA is TGCGCCAGCAGCCAAGATAGGGACGCCAATGAGCAGTACTTC.

This clonotype was detected only a few times. The rearrangement joins TRBV6-1 to TRBJ2-3; 12 bases fit TRBD2. After removal of 0 bases from V and 4 bases from J, the junction contained 2 bases not matched to a gene. Germline CDR1 reads MNHNS; CDR2 reads SASEGT. There are 16 residues in the CDR3. The CDR3 here is CASSEALAGGPDTQYF. CDR3 DNA: TGTGCCAGCAGTGAAGCGCTAGCGGGAGGGCCAGATACGCAGTATTTT.

The chain combines TRBV3-1 with TRBJ2-5, with a possible D match to TRBD2 (5 bases). This CDR3 comprises 14 residues. From germline, CDR1 is LGHDT and CDR2 YNNKEL (reference sequence). V lost 5 bases and J lost 11, with 21 bases in between. In DNA, the CDR3 is TGTGCCAGCAGCGTAATGGGGAATCTGGAGGAGCAGTACTTC. Its protein is CASSVMGNLEEQYF.

This clonotype was seen repeatedly, ten times or more. The genes are TRBV19 and TRBJ2-7; perhaps TRBD2 as D (5 bases). The CDR3 is 13 residues long. The V gene's germline CDR1 is LNHDA and CDR2 SQIVND (reference sequence). The V end was cut by 9 bases, the J end by 2 bases, with 14 bases between. This CDR3 is CASSIGLAYEQYF. The CDR3 region has the DNA TGTGCCAGCAGCATAGGACTTGCCTACGAGCAGTACTTC.

The table lists this clonotype with many counts. As DNA, the CDR3 is TGCAGCGTTGGGAAGAATGAGCAGTTCTTC. Translating gives CSVGKNEQFF. V gene TRBV29-1 combines with J gene TRBJ2-1, with D uncertain. The CDR3 runs to 10 residues. The germline V and J ends were trimmed by 4 bases and 7 bases, with 5 bases remaining between them. CDR1 is SQVTM, CDR2 ANQGSEA, per germline.

This sequence joins TRBV6-6 and TRBJ1-4; D possibly corresponds to TRBD1 (5 bases). The V end lost 2 bases, the J end lost 7 bases, and 14 bases lay between the germline ends. In germline, CDR1 is MNHNY, CDR2 SVGAGI (reference sequence). The CDR3 runs 15 residues. The CDR3 sequence is CASSYMRGQGEKLFF. In nucleotides, the CDR3 is TGTGCCAGCAGTTACATGCGCGGGCAGGGTGAAAAACTGTTTTTT.

The rearrangement joins TRBV7-2 to TRBJ2-3, with 9 bases identical to TRBD2. CDR1 is SGHTA, CDR2 FQGNSA, per germline. This CDR3 spans 17 amino acids. J was trimmed by 6 bases and V by 2 bases; bases with no gene match: 12. The CDR3 is CASSLNWLAGSRDTQYF. The CDR3 coding sequence is TGTGCCAGCAGCTTAAATTGGCTAGCGGGAAGTCGGGATACGCAGTATTTT.

Comments on this clonotype: With a much larger clone just one base away, this may be a read error. The gene calls are TRBV29-1 and TRBJ2-1, with 8 bases lining up with TRBD1. V dropped 4 bases and J dropped 8; count of bases not matched to a gene: 7. Germline V gives CDR1 SQVTM, CDR2 ANQGSEA. CDR3 length: 13 residues. The CDR3 DNA follows: TGCAGCGTTGCGGGACAGGCGGTCGATGAGCAGTTCTTC. As protein: CSVAGQAVDEQFF.

The chain uses TRBV4-1 and TRBJ2-5, with 10 bases fitting TRBD2. The DNA end is a closer match to TRBJ2-7, so the J assignment may be wrong. The CDR3 covers 16 residues. The V gene's germline CDR1 is MGHRA and CDR2 YSYEKL. This chain's CDR3 is CASSQDMLAGVIEQYF. CDR3 DNA sequence: TGCGCCAGCAGCCAAGATATGCTAGCGGGAGTGATCGAGCAGTACTTC.

The chain uses TRBV12-3 or TRBV12-4 and TRBJ2-5; D uncertain. This CDR3 contains 16 residues. The V gene lost 3 bases and the J gene lost 1 base, with 15 bases spanning the gap. The CDR3 is CASSFSMEILQETQYF. For the CDR3, the DNA is TGTGCCAGCAGTTTTTCTATGGAGATACTCCAAGAGACCCAGTACTTC.

This clonotype was observed many times. The genes are TRBV28 and TRBJ1-6, with a tentative D call TRBD1 (6 bases). V lost 6 bases and J 4 bases, leaving 22 bases between the germline ends. CDR3 size: 18 residues. Germline V CDR1 and CDR2: MDHEN, SYDVKM. This chain's CDR3 is CASSYGGPGDKYNSPLHF. In DNA form, the CDR3 reads TGTGCCAGCAGCTATGGGGGTCCGGGGGACAAATATAATTCACCCCTCCACTTT. Together with reference TRBV28 and TRBJ1-6, the CDR3 gives the full variable domain: DVKVTQSSRYLVKRTGEKVFLECVQDMDHENMFWYRQDPGLGLRLIYFSYDVKMKEKGDIPEGYSVSREKKERFSLILESASTNQTSMYLCASSYGGPGDKYNSPLHFGNGTRLTVT.

This chain uses TRBV6-1 with TRBJ1-5; possible D gene TRBD1, 5 bases. Deletions cut 5 bases from V and 9 bases from J, with 20 bases between. The CDR3 is 15 amino acids. In germline, CDR1 is MNHNS, CDR2 SASEGT. The CDR3 DNA reads TGTGCCAGCAGTTTACAGGTTTCGTGGGGAGCGCCCCAGCATTTT. The encoded protein is CASSLQVSWGAPQHF.

This clonotype was counted only a few times. The rearrangement links TRBV9 to TRBJ2-1; maybe TRBD2 (6 bases). Germline values: CDR1 SGDLS, CDR2 YYNGEE. CDR3 length: 13 residues. Trimming left V 0 bases short and J 9 bases short, with 10 bases between. The CDR3 sequence: CASSVAGAGEQFF. The CDR3 DNA sequence: TGTGCCAGCAGCGTAGCGGGAGCGGGTGAGCAGTTCTTC.

The gene calls are TRBV20-1 and TRBJ2-3; possible D gene TRBD2, 5 bases. This CDR3 has 16 amino acids. Germline V gene lookup returns CDR1 DFQATT and CDR2 SNEGSKA (reference sequence). Trimming took off 8 bases at V and 2 bases at J, with 23 bases between the two ends. The CDR3 region is CSPVVGLSYPTDTQYF. In DNA form, the CDR3 reads TGCAGTCCCGTAGTCGGACTCTCATACCCCACAGATACGCAGTATTTT.

V usage is TRBV15 and J usage is TRBJ1-1, with a possible D match to TRBD1 (5 bases). In germline, CDR1 is LNHNV, CDR2 YYDKDF (reference sequence). The CDR3 has 14 residues. Trimming took off 2 bases at V and 2 bases at J, with 9 bases between the two ends. Here the CDR3 DNA reads TGTGCCACCAGCAGACCACAGGATAACACTGAAGCTTTCTTT. Its translation: CATSRPQDNTEAFF.

J is TRBJ2-7 and V is TRBV5-1; 8 positions match TRBD2. CDR1 is SGHRS, CDR2 YFSETQ, per germline. V shed 4 bases and J 2 bases; nucleotides not matched to a gene: 11. The CDR3 has 16 amino acids. The CDR3 here is CASSAETGTRTYEQYF. The DNA for the CDR3 is TGCGCCAGCAGCGCCGAGACCGGGACTAGGACCTACGAGCAGTACTTC.

A few counts support this clonotype. This chain connects TRBV24-1 to TRBJ2-3; D ambiguous. The CDR3 is 13 amino acids. Germline V gene lookup returns CDR1 KGHDR and CDR2 SFDVKD. V dropped 7 bases and J dropped 6 bases, with 13 bases sitting between them. The CDR3 nucleotides read TGTGCCACCAGGAAACAGCCTAGGGATACGCAGTATTTT. This translates into CATRKQPRDTQYF.

This clonotype was recorded a few times. The CDR3 nucleotides read TGTGCCAGCAGTTCAAGTCAGGGGGCCCCCTACGAGCAGTACTTC. It specifies CASSSSQGAPYEQYF. V and J are TRBV12-3 or TRBV12-4 and TRBJ2-7, with 8 bases matching TRBD1. CDR3 length: 15 residues. V trimming: 4 bases; J trimming: 2 bases; junction bases outside the gene matches: 7.

This clonotype was picked up a small number of times. This chain connects TRBV12-3 or TRBV12-4 to TRBJ1-2; 7 bases fit TRBD1. CDR3 size: 16 residues. V lost 2 bases, J lost 4 bases, and 10 bases stayed unmatched. The CDR3 spells CASSLNAWTGTYGYTF. The DNA of the CDR3 is TGTGCCAGCAGTTTAAATGCCTGGACAGGTACCTATGGCTACACCTTC.

The sample holds a few counts of this clonotype. V is TRBV5-5 and J is TRBJ2-3, with TRBD2 matching over 7 bases. J was trimmed by 0 bases and V by 7 bases; bases with no gene match: 11. Germline lookup yields CDR1 SGHKS and CDR2 YYEKEE (reference sequence). The CDR3 is 16 residues long. The CDR3 coding sequence is TGTGCCAGCGGCCAGGGAGGGGCGGCGAGCACAGATACGCAGTATTTT. It codes for CASGQGGAASTDTQYF.